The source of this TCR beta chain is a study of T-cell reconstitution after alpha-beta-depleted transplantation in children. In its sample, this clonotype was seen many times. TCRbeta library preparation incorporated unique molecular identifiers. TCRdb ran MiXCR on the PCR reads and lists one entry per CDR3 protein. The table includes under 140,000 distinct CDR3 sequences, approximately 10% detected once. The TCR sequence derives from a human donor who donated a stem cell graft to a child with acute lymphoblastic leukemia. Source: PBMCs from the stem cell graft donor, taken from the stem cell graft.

The CDR3 spells CASSYTSGSPRTDTQYF. The CDR3, as DNA: TGTGCCAGCAGTTATACTAGCGGGAGCCCGAGGACAGATACGCAGTATTTT. This chain links TRBV6-2 or TRBV6-3 with TRBJ2-3; 11 bases line up with TRBD2. J was trimmed by 3 bases and V by 3 bases; bases with no gene match: 8. This CDR3 has 17 residues. Germline V CDR1 and CDR2: MNHEY, SVGEGT.